The 22 T cell receptor beta chains in this list originate from one sample, sequenced in a study of T cells in Graves' hyperthyroidism and ophthalmopathy. The investigators amplified TCR beta CDR3 regions from RNA transcripts. HTBI primers drove first-round RT-PCR of the TCR CDR3. TCRdb re-analysed the multiplex PCR reads in MiXCR, keeping a single row per CDR3 protein. The table lists around 440,000 distinct CDR3 sequences, around 14% of them singletons. Specimen: blood. Receptor source: a woman aged 18-35 years with Graves' hyperthyroidism.

Concerning this clonotype: Since a much larger clone is just one base distant, this may be a read error. The CDR3 nucleotides read TGTGCCAGCAACGTAGTGGCTAGCGGGAACACCGGGGAGCTGTTTTTT. Residues: CASNVVASGNTGELFF. The J gene is TRBJ2-2, the V gene TRBV9; the match to TRBD2 covers 7 bases. The CDR3 is 16 amino acids. CDR1 SGDLS and CDR2 YYNGEE come from the germline V gene. The whole variable domain, remainder taken from reference TRBV9 and TRBJ2-2, is DSGVTQTPKHLITATGQRVTLRCSPRSGDLSVYWYQQSLDQGLQFLIQYYNGEERAKGNILERFSAQQFPDLHSELNLSSLELGDSALYFCASNVVASGNTGELFFGEGSRLTVL.

Of note for this clonotype: A much more abundant neighbour one base away suggests this may be a read error. The missing conserved phenylalanine or tryptophan at the end of this CDR3 makes a read error likely. This chain links TRBV5-1 with TRBJ2-5; no definite D call. Germline CDR1 reads SGHRS; CDR2 reads YFSETQ. The CDR3 loop spans 13 amino acids. V was shortened by 5 bases and J by 3 bases, with 11 bases between the two germline ends. The CDR3 region is CASSDGVEETQYL. In nucleotides, the CDR3 is TGCGCCAGCAGTGACGGAGTAGAAGAGACCCAGTACCTC.

The V gene is TRBV20-1, the J gene TRBJ1-2, with D possibly being TRBD1 (5 bases). V dropped 5 bases and J dropped 8 bases, with 21 bases sitting between them. The CDR3 runs 14 residues. Germline V lookup: CDR1 DFQATT, CDR2 SNEGSKA (reference sequence). The CDR3 loop is CSASKQETSEGYTF. The CDR3, as DNA: TGCAGTGCTTCAAAACAGGAGACAAGCGAGGGCTACACCTTC.

In its sample, this clonotype was seen a few times. The chain links TRBV5-4 to TRBJ2-7; D is ambiguous. CDR1 and CDR2 (germline): SGHNT, YYREEE (reference sequence). V was cut by 0 bases and J by 5 bases, with 6 bases left in between. The CDR3 runs to 12 residues. The CDR3 reads CASSLDLHEQYF. CDR3 DNA: TGTGCCAGCAGCTTGGATCTCCACGAGCAGTACTTC.

The genes are TRBV20-1 and TRBJ1-6, with 7 bases fitting TRBD1. The V and J ends lost 4 bases and 8 bases, in that order; junction bases with no gene match: 14. The CDR3 runs 16 residues. The V gene's germline CDR1 is DFQATT and CDR2 SNEGSKA (reference sequence). CDR3 amino acids: CSAISRTGYDHSPLHF. DNA for the CDR3: TGCAGTGCTATTTCAAGGACAGGATACGACCATTCACCCCTCCACTTT.

This clonotype was counted at least ten times. CDR3 loop: CASSYTSGVSDTQYF. DNA for the CDR3: TGTGCCAGCAGCTATACTAGCGGGGTATCAGATACGCAGTATTTT. V is TRBV7-6 and J is TRBJ2-3; TRBD2 matches 10 bases. Germline-derived CDR1 and CDR2 are SGHVS and FNYEAQ. V was clipped by 4 bases and J by 4 bases; unmatched bases: 5. The CDR3 sequence is 15 residues long.

The V gene is TRBV24-1, the J gene TRBJ2-6; TRBD1 agrees at 7 bases. The germline V gene has CDR1 KGHDR and CDR2 SFDVKD. Trimming removed 4 bases from V and 0 bases from J; junction bases left unmatched: 8. The CDR3 contains 18 residues. The CDR3 bases are TGTGCCACCAGTGAAAACAGGGGCCAGAGCTCTGGGGCCAACGTCCTGACTTTC. Amino acids: CATSENRGQSSGANVLTF.

The rearrangement uses TRBV2 and TRBJ1-1; tentatively, D is TRBD1 (5 bases). Germline CDR1 SNHLY, CDR2 FYNNEI. Trimming took off 7 bases at V and 5 bases at J, with 8 bases between the two ends. The CDR3 extends over 11 amino acids. CDR3 in DNA: TGTGCCAGCACGGGGGGGACTGAAGCTTTCTTT. Protein product: CASTGGTEAFF. The full variable domain, rest sourced from reference TRBV2 and TRBJ1-1, is EPEVTQTPSHQVTQMGQEVILRCVPISNHLYFYWYRQILGQKVEFLVSFYNNEISEKSEIFDDQFSVERPDGSNFTLKIRSTKLEDSAMYFCASTGGTEAFFGQGTRLTVV.

The CDR3 DNA reads as TGTGCCAGCAGCTGGGACATTACGAGGGCCTACGAGCAGTACTTC. This encodes CASSWDITRAYEQYF. The genes are TRBV5-6 and TRBJ2-7; D may be TRBD1 (6 bases). The CDR3 sequence is 15 residues long. Germline-derived CDR1 and CDR2 are SGHDT and YYEEEE. Trimming left V 3 bases short and J 2 bases short, with 15 bases between.

This clonotype was detected many times. V is TRBV6-2 or TRBV6-3 and J is TRBJ2-3, with 8 bases lining up with TRBD2. V dropped 2 bases and J dropped 3; count of bases not matched to a gene: 4. The germline gives CDR1 MNHEY, CDR2 SVGEGT. The CDR3 loop spans 15 amino acids. CDR3 bases: TGTGCCAGCAGTTACGATGGCGGGGGGACAGATACGCAGTATTTT. Translating gives CASSYDGGGTDTQYF.

This clonotype was counted at least ten times. The V call is TRBV12-3 or TRBV12-4, the J call TRBJ2-1; D assignment may be TRBD1 or TRBD2 (5 bases each). Trimming pared 6 bases from V and 8 bases from J, leaving 14 bases between. The CDR3 runs 13 residues. CDR3 bases: TGTGCCAGCAGCCCTGGGGGTTTCCATGAGCAGTTCTTC. Its protein product is CASSPGGFHEQFF.

The genes are TRBV9 and TRBJ1-4, with D unclear. Germline CDR1 is SGDLS and CDR2 is YYNGEE. The CDR3 length is 15 residues. Trimming took 2 bases from V and 0 from J, leaving 8 bases between them. Here the CDR3 reads CASSVEDATNEKLFF. CDR3 nucleotides: TGTGCCAGCAGCGTCGAGGACGCAACTAATGAAAAACTGTTTTTT.

This clonotype was seen a handful of times. The J gene is TRBJ1-2, the V gene TRBV4-2; D gene ambiguous. The germline V gene encodes CDR1 LGHNA and CDR2 YNFKEQ. The CDR3 is 13 amino acids. V lost 1 base to trimming and J lost 8 bases, with 11 bases between them. The CDR3 DNA follows: TGTGCCAGCAGCCAAGCGGCAAATTCCGGCTACACCTTC. Its protein product is CASSQAANSGYTF.

This clonotype appeared many times. The chain joins TRBV6-2 or TRBV6-3 to TRBJ2-1; possible D gene TRBD1, 5 bases. The CDR3 length is 14 residues. CDR1 and CDR2 from the germline V gene are MNHEY and SVGEGT. V was cut by 2 bases and J by 5 bases, with 10 bases left in between. The CDR3 loop reads CASSYDRLNNEQFF. In nucleotides, the CDR3 is TGTGCCAGCAGTTACGACAGACTTAACAATGAGCAGTTCTTC.

The chain has TRBV19 and TRBJ2-7; 7 positions match TRBD1. The V gene end was trimmed by 5 bases and the J gene end by 2 bases; junction bases not matched to a gene: 9. The CDR3 covers 15 residues. The germline V gene has CDR1 LNHDA and CDR2 SQIVND (reference sequence). DNA for the CDR3: TGTGCCAGTAGTGCCCGGGACAGTACCACCTACGAGCAGTACTTC. Translation gives CASSARDSTTYEQYF.

This clonotype has ten or more counts. This chain uses TRBV13 with TRBJ2-7; 7 bases align to TRBD1. This CDR3 has 14 amino acids. Germline CDR1 is PRHDT and CDR2 is FYEKMQ (reference sequence). J was trimmed by 3 bases and V by 6 bases; bases with no gene match: 8. In DNA form, the CDR3 reads TGTGCCAGCAGAATAGCCGGGACAGTCTACGAGCAGTACTTC. This gives the protein CASRIAGTVYEQYF.

The V and J genes are TRBV20-1 and TRBJ2-7, with 8 bases identical to TRBD2. Germline lookup yields CDR1 DFQATT and CDR2 SNEGSKA (reference sequence). Trimming cost V 3 bases and J 1 base; bases outside gene matches: 5. The CDR3 consists of 14 residues. This CDR3 reads CSARVGGGSYEQYF. CDR3 nucleotides: TGCAGTGCTAGGGTCGGGGGGGGGTCCTACGAGCAGTACTTC.

This clonotype was recorded many times. The chain employs TRBV29-1 and TRBJ2-1; the D is unclear. V lost 4 bases, J lost 7 bases, and 8 bases lay in between. Per germline, CDR1 SQVTM and CDR2 ANQGSEA. The CDR3 spans 11 residues. CDR3 DNA sequence: TGCAGCGTTGCCATCGAGAATGAGCAGTTCTTC. This codes for CSVAIENEQFF.

This clonotype showed up many times. The chain is built from TRBV28 and TRBJ1-6, with 8 bases identical to TRBD1. There are 15 residues in the CDR3. Trimming took 5 bases from V and 7 from J; bases not matched to a gene: 7. Germline V gene lookup returns CDR1 MDHEN and CDR2 SYDVKM. The DNA for the CDR3 is TGTGCCAGCAGTACACGGACAGGGACCAATTCACCCCTCCACTTT. It codes for CASSTRTGTNSPLHF.

This clonotype was observed at least ten times. V gene TRBV2 combines with J gene TRBJ2-7, with D hard to call. The V end lost 4 bases, the J end lost 4 bases, and 8 bases lay between the germline ends. This CDR3 spans 12 amino acids. Germline values: CDR1 SNHLY, CDR2 FYNNEI. The CDR3 loop reads CASSGVGYEQYF. The DNA of the CDR3 is TGTGCCAGCAGTGGAGTCGGTTACGAGCAGTACTTC.

This clonotype was seen many times. The V gene is TRBV20-1, the J gene TRBJ2-2; D is undetermined. Germline V CDR1 and CDR2: DFQATT, SNEGSKA (reference sequence). The V end lost 5 bases, the J end lost 0 bases, and 4 bases lay between the germline ends. The CDR3 is 12 amino acids. CDR3 in DNA: TGCAGTGCTCTCACGAACACCGGGGAGCTGTTTTTT. Its translation is CSALTNTGELFF.

This clonotype was found many times. V usage is TRBV3-1 and J usage is TRBJ2-7; the D is unclear. V lost 4 bases and J lost 4, with 14 bases in between. The CDR3 extends over 14 amino acids. Germline CDR1 LGHDT, CDR2 YNNKEL (reference sequence). The CDR3 sequence: CASSRAGSRYEQYF. For the CDR3, the DNA is TGTGCCAGCAGCCGGGCAGGTAGTAGGTACGAGCAGTACTTC.